The entry that follows covers one T cell receptor beta chain sequence. There are a few counts of this clonotype. Its antigen is unknown. Per-base qualities were not stored, and no clone one base away is much larger. This entry is derived from a study of T-cell reconstitution after alpha-beta-depleted transplantation in children listed by TCRdb under 2016. Looking at the study overall: Using TCR repertoire profiling, the study followed T-cell immune reconstitution in a quantitative way in children after TCRalphabeta/CD19-depleted allogeneic hematopoietic cell transplantation. General findings and caveats noted by the study authors: Hyperexpanded clone frequencies declined over subsequent months; after one year, T-cell counts and TCRbeta diversity were mostly attributed to newly produced T cells. The high TCRbeta diversity at day 60 in some patients was ascribed to recipient T cells and intrathymic progenitors that had survived conditioning. Apparently early alphabetaT-cell count recovery about two months after transplant reportedly relied on only several hundred rapidly expanded clones derived from non-depleted graft cells.

The sample's treatment or condition label is to be understood as: allogeneic hematopoietic cell transplantation with graft depleted of TCRalphabeta T cells and CD19 B cells. The children who served as transplant recipients had been given grafts of TCRalphabeta/CD19-depleted allogeneic hematopoietic cells. The library was prepared using PCR. Reads for this sample came from an Illumina HiSeq 2500. TCR libraries were prepared with molecular barcoding, using unique molecular identifiers to normalize TCRbeta repertoire quantification. TCRdb redid the processing of the public reads, applying fastp at Q25 and MiXCR, and retained in-frame beta chains. Identical CDR3 proteins give one entry, which carries the most common genes and DNA. Within this sample are around 960,000 distinct CDR3 sequences, with under 30% of them counted one time only. The ten largest clones represent 28% of the sample. CDR1 is given as MNHEY and CDR2 as SVGEGT, both from the germline V gene. V gives up 0 bases and J gives up 3 bases, and the segment between their germline ends measures 3 bases. From the cysteine up to the phenylalanine, the CDR3 has a length of 12 residues. Only the CDR3 part of the read is kept: 36 bases, read in frame from the first base.

The TCR sequence derives from a boy under two years old who had a stem cell transplant for SCID, so the T cells may come from the graft donor. Here the chain combines TRBV6-2 or TRBV6-3 and TRBJ2-7; no D segment can be confidently identified. Sequencing was performed on PBMCs, mostly from graft donor cells, taken 360 days after TCRalphabeta/CD19-depleted stem cell transplant. The CDR3 in this case is CASSYSLYEQYF. The DNA reads as follows: TGTGCCAGCAGTTACTCTCTCTACGAGCAGTACTTC.